The clone carrying this T cell receptor beta chain was seen only a few times. Its antigen is unknown. Sequencing used immunoSEQ multiplex PCR; TCRdb keeps in-frame clones, though not all of them. Of 45,000 to 50,000 clones detected, more than 45% appear once; the ten largest clones hold approximately 30%. The record originates from a study of cytotoxic CD8 clonotypes in ibrutinib-treated CLL. Study results and limitations: Sustained-remission and progressing patients were not sampled at matched times.

Germline lookup yields CDR1 SNHLY and CDR2 FYNNEI. Trimming took 10 bases from V and 2 from J, leaving 14 bases between them. The length of the CDR3 is 13 residues. The chain combines TRBV2 with TRBJ1-1; possible D gene TRBD1, 5 bases. This receptor was identified in a human donor with chronic lymphocytic leukemia. Source: PBMCs, taken after 12 months of ibrutinib treatment. CDR3 sequence (DNA): TGTGCCAACCAGTCCAGGGTAAACACTGAAGCTTTCTTT. This sequence encodes CANQSRVNTEAFF.